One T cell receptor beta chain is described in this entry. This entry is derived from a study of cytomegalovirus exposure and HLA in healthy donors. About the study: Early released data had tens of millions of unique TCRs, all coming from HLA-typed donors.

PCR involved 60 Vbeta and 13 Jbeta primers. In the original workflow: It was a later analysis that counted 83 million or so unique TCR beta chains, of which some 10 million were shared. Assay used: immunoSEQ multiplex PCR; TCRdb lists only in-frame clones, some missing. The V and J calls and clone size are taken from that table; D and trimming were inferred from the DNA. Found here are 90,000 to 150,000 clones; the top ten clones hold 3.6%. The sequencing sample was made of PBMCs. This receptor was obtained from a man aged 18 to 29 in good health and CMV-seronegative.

CDR3 loop: CASSLAGTGAIYEQYF. In nucleotides, the CDR3 is TGTGCCAGCAGCTTGGCCGGGACAGGGGCGATCTACGAGCAGTACTTC. The V and J genes are TRBV5-6 and TRBJ2-7, with 10 nucleotides matching TRBD1. CDR1 and CDR2 from the germline V gene are SGHDT and YYEEEE. Trimming cost V 0 bases and J 3 bases; bases outside gene matches: 6. CDR3 length: 16 amino acids.